This TCR beta chain was sequenced during a study of T cells in Graves' hyperthyroidism and ophthalmopathy. What was amplified from RNA transcripts were TCR beta CDR3 regions. First-round RT-PCR of the TCR CDR3 relied on the HTBI primer set. TCRdb reanalysed the multiplex PCR reads using MiXCR and keeps one entry per CDR3 protein. This table holds fewer than 600,000 distinct CDR3 sequences, about 15% found once. Material for sequencing was blood. The sequence was obtained from a woman between 40 and 50 years old with Graves' hyperthyroidism.

CDR3 protein: CASSYSGTPAKNIQYF. In DNA form, the CDR3 reads TGTGCCAGCAGTTACTCGGGGACACCAGCCAAAAACATTCAGTACTTC. The chain uses TRBV6-2 or TRBV6-3 and TRBJ2-4; a weak D match, TRBD1 (6 bases). The CDR3 is made up of 16 amino acids. The V end lost 0 bases, the J end lost 0 bases, and 9 bases lay between the germline ends. Germline V gene sequence: CDR1 MNHEY, CDR2 SVGEGT.